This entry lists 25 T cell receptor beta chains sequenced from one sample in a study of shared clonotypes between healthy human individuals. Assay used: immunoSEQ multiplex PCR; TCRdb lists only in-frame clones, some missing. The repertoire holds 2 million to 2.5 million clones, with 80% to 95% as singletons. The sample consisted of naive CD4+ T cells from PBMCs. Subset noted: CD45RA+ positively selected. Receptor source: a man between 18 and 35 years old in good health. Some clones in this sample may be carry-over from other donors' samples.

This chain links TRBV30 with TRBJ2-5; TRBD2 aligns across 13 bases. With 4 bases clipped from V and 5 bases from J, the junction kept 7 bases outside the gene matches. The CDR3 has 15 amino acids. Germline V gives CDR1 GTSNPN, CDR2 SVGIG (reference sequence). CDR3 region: CAWNPGLAGDETQYF. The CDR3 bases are TGTGCCTGGAATCCCGGACTAGCGGGAGATGAGACCCAGTACTTC.

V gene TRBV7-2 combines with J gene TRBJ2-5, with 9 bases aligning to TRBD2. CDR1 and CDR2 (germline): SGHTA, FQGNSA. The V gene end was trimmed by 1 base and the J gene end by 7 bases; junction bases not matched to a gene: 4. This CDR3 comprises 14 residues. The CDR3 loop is CASSLVAGEGTQYF. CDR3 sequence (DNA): TGTGCCAGCAGCTTAGTAGCGGGAGAGGGGACCCAGTACTTC.

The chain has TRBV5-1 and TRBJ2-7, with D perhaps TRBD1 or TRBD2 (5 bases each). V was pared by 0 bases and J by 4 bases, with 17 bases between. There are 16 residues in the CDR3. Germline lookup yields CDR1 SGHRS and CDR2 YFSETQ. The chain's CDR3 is CASSLGGGRGPYEQYF. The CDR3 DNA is TGCGCCAGCAGCTTGGGTGGGGGAAGGGGACCTTACGAGCAGTACTTC. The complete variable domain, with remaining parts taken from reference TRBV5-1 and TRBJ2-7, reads KAGVTQTPRYLIKTRGQQVTLSCSPISGHRSVSWYQQTPGQGLQFLFEYFSETQRNKGNFPGRFSGRQFSNSRSEMNVSTLELGDSALYLCASSLGGGRGPYEQYFGPGTRLTVT.

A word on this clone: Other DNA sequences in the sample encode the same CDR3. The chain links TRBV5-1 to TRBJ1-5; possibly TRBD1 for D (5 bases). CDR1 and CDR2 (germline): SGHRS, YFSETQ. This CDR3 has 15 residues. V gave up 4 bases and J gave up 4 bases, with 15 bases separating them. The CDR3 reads CASSLDTGGNQPQHF. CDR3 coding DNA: TGCGCCAGCAGCCTGGACACGGGCGGGAATCAGCCCCAGCATTTT.

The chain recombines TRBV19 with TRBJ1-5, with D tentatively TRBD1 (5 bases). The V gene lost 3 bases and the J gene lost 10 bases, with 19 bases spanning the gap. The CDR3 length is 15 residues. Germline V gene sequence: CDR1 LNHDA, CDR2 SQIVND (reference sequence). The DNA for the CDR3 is TGTGCCAGTAGTATTCGGATGCCAGGGCCGCGCCCCCAGCATTTT. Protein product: CASSIRMPGPRPQHF.

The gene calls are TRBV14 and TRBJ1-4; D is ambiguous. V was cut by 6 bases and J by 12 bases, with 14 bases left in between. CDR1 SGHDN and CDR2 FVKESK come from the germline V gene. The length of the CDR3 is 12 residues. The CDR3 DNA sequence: TGTGCCAGCAGGCTTGCGCGGGGAGAACTGTTTTTT. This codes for CASRLARGELFF. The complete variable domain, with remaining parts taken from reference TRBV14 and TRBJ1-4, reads EAGVTQFPSHSVIEKGQTVTLRCDPISGHDNLYWYRRVMGKEIKFLLHFVKESKQDESGMPNNRFLAERTGGTYSTLKVQPAELEDSGVYFCASRLARGELFFGSGTQLSVL.

The CDR3 region has the DNA TGTGCCAGCAGTGAACTAACCCGCCACACAGATACGCAGTATTTT. This codes for CASSELTRHTDTQYF. The chain is built from TRBV25-1 and TRBJ2-3; no definite D call. Germline lookup yields CDR1 MGHDK and CDR2 SYGVNS. The CDR3 totals 15 residues. Trimming took 2 bases from V and 2 from J, leaving 11 bases between them.

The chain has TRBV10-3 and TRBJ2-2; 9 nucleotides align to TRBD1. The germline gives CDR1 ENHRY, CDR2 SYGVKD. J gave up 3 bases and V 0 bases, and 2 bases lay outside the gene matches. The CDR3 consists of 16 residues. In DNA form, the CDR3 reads TGTGCCATCAGTGAGTCAAGGACAGGGGACACCGGGGAGCTGTTTTTT. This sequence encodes CAISESRTGDTGELFF.

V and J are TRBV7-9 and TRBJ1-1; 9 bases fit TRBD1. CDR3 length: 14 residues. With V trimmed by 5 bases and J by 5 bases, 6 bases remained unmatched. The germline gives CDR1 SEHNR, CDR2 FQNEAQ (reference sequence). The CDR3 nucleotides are TGTGCCAGCAGCGTGACAGGGGGGGATACTGAAGCTTTCTTT. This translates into CASSVTGGDTEAFF.

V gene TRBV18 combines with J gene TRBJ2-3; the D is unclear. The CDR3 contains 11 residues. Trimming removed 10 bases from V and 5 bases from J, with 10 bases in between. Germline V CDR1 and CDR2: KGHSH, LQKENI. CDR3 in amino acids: CATLWGDTQYF. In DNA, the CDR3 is TGTGCCACCCTATGGGGAGATACGCAGTATTTT.

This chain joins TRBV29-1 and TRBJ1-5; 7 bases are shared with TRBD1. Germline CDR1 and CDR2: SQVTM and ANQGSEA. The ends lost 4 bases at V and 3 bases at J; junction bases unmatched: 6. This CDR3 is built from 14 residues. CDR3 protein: CSVVETGYNQPQHF. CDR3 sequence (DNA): TGCAGCGTTGTAGAGACAGGGTACAATCAGCCCCAGCATTTT.

The CDR3 region is CASDSGGYEQYF. In nucleotides, the CDR3 is TGTGCCAGCGACTCGGGGGGCTACGAGCAGTACTTC. V and J are TRBV19 and TRBJ2-7, with 7 bases lining up with TRBD2. Germline V gives CDR1 LNHDA, CDR2 SQIVND (reference sequence). Trimming cost V 9 bases and J 3 bases; bases outside gene matches: 5. This CDR3 is 12 amino acids long.

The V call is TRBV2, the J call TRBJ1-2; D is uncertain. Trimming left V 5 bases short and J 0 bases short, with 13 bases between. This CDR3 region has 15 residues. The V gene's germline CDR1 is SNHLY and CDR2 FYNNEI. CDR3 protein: CASSYVLMANYGYTF. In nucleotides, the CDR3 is TGTGCCAGCAGTTACGTCCTTATGGCTAACTATGGCTACACCTTC. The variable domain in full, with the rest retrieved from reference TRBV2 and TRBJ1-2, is EPEVTQTPSHQVTQMGQEVILRCVPISNHLYFYWYRQILGQKVEFLVSFYNNEISEKSEIFDDQFSVERPDGSNFTLKIRSTKLEDSAMYFCASSYVLMANYGYTFGSGTRLTVV.

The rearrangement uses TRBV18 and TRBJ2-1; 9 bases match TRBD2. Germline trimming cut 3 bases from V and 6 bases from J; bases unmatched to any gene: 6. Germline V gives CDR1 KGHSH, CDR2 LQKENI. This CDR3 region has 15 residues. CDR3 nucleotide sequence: TGTGCCAGCTCACCCCTAGCGGGGCAGGGCAATGAGCAGTTCTTC. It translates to CASSPLAGQGNEQFF.

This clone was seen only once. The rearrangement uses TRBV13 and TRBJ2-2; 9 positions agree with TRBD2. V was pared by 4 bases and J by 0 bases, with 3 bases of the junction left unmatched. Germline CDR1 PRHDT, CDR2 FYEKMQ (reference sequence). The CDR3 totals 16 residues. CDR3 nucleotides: TGTGCCAGCAGCTCGACTAGCGGCCCGAACACCGGGGAGCTGTTTTTT. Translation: CASSSTSGPNTGELFF.

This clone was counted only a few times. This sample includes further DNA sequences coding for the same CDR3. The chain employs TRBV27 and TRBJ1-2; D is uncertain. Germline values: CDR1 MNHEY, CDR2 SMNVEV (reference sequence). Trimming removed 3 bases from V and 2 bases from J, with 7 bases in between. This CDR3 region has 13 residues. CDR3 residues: CASSFTGNYGYTF. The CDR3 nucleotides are TGTGCCAGCAGTTTTACGGGGAACTATGGCTACACCTTC.

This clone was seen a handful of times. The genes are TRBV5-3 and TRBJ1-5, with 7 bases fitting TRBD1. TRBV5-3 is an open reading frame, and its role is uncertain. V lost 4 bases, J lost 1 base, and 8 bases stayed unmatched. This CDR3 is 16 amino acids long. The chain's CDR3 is CARSLRTGSSNQPQHF. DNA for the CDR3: TGTGCCAGAAGCCTAAGGACAGGTTCGAGCAATCAGCCCCAGCATTTT.

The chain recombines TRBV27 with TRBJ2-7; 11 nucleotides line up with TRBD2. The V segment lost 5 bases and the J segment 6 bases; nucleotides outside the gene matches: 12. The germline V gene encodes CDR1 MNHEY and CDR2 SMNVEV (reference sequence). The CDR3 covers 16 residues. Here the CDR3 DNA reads TGTGCCAGCAGTCCCCGACTAGCGGGGCTTGCCGGCGAGCAGTACTTC. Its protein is CASSPRLAGLAGEQYF.

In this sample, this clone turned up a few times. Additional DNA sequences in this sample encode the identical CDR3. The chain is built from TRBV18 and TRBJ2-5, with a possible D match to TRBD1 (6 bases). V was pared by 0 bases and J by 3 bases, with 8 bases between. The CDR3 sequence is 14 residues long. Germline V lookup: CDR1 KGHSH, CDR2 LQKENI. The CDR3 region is CASSPPGQKETQYF. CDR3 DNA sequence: TGTGCCAGCTCACCACCCGGACAGAAAGAGACCCAGTACTTC.

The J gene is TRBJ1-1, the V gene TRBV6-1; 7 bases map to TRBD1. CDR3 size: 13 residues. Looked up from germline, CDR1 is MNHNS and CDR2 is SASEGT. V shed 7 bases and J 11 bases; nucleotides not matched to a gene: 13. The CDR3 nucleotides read TGTGCCAGCACGCCCAGGGGGGTAGTAATTGCTTTCTTT. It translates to CASTPRGVVIAFF.

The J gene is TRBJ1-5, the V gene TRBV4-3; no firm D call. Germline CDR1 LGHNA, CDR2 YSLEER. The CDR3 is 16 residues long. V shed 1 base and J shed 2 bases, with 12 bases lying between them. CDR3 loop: CASSQGPALGNQPQHF. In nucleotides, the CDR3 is TGCGCCAGCAGCCAAGGCCCGGCGCTAGGCAATCAGCCCCAGCATTTT.

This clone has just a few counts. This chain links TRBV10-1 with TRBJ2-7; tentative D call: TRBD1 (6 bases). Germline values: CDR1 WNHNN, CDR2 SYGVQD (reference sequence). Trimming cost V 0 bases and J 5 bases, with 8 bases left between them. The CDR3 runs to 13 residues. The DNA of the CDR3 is TGCGCCAGCAGTGAGTCGGGGGCCAACGAGCAGTACTTC. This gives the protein CASSESGANEQYF.

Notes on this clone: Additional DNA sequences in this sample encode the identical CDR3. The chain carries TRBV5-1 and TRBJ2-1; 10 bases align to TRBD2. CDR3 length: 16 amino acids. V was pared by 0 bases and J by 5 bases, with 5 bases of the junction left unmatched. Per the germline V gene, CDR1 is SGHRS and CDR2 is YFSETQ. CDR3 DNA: TGCGCCAGCAGCTTGGTCCCCACTAGCGGGAACAATGAGCAGTTCTTC. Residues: CASSLVPTSGNNEQFF.

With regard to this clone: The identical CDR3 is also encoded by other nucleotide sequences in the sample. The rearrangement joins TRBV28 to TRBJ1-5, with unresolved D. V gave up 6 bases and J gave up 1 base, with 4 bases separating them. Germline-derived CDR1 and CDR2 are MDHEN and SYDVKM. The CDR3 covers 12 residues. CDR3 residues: CASRQSNQPQHF. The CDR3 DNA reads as TGTGCCAGCAGACAGAGCAATCAGCCCCAGCATTTT.

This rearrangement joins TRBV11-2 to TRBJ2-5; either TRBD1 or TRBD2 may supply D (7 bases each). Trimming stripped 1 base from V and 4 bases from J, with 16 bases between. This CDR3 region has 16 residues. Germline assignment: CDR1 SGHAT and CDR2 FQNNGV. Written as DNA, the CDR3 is TGTGCCAGCAGCTTAGGACAGGGAGGGATACTAGAGACCCAGTACTTC. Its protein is CASSLGQGGILETQYF.